This T cell receptor beta chain was sequenced in a study of blood T cell repertoires in COVID-19. On the study more broadly: Donors in the United States, Italy and Spain gave samples during acute or convalescent COVID-19.

The V and J ends lost 3 bases and 0 bases respectively, with 18 bases between them. Germline V gives CDR1 SGHTS, CDR2 YDEGEE. This CDR3 is built from 17 residues. Original analysis: Estimation of nucleated cell counts was performed using reference gene primer amplification. This table comes from immunoSEQ multiplex PCR, and its TCRdb copy is limited to in-frame clones, with some not included. That table supplies the V and J calls and clone size; D and trimming were determined from the DNA. The data contain 200,000 to 300,000 clones, over 80% of them singletons. The sample comprised peripheral blood. This sequence joins TRBV5-8 and TRBJ1-2, with TRBD1 as a possible D gene (5 bases). This TCR was recovered from a woman aged 40 to 55 who had recovered from COVID-19. For the CDR3, the DNA is TGTGCCAGCAGCTCCTTTCAGGGCCCCGATACTAACTATGGCTACACCTTC. The encoded protein is CASSSFQGPDTNYGYTF.